The TCR beta chain described here comes from a study of regulatory T cells in long-lasting Graves disease. Time point reported: persistent/refractory GD, antithyroid drugs over 5 years with positive TRAb. The TCR library was made from RNA that had been extracted from PBMCs in TRIzol. The collection involved drawing roughly 10 milliliters of peripheral blood into EDTA tubes. CDR3-region Arm-PCR and iRepertoire HTBI primers produced the TCR beta libraries. TCRdb reprocessed the multiplex PCR reads with MiXCR, giving one entry per CDR3 protein. In the table there are under 450,000 distinct CDR3 sequences, 20% to 25% of which are singletons. Trimming took off 5 bases at V and 5 bases at J, with 12 bases between the two ends. The CDR3 spans 12 residues. Germline loops: CDR1 DFQATT, CDR2 SNEGSKA (reference sequence).

This receptor was taken from a woman between 35 and 50 years old with Graves disease. The rearrangement joins TRBV20-1 to TRBJ1-1; D unclear. Sequences were derived from peripheral blood mononuclear cells (PBMCs), sampled when the disease was refractory, from a patient treated with antithyroid drugs. CDR3 amino acids: CSAPWTGTEAFF. In DNA form, the CDR3 reads TGCAGTGCTCCTTGGACGGGAACTGAAGCTTTCTTT.